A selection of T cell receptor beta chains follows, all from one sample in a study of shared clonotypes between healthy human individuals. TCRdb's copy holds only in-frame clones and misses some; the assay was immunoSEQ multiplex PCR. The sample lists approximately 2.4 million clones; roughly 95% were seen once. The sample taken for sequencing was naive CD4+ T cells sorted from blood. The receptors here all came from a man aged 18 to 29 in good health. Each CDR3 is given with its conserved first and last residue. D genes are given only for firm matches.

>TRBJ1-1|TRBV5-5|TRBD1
TGTGCCAGCAGCTCCGGACAGGCGAACACTGAAGCTTTCTTT
CASSSGQANTEAFF
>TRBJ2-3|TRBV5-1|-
TGCGCCAGCAGCCGGACAGACGCTGGCACAGATACGCAGTATTTT
CASSRTDAGTDTQYF
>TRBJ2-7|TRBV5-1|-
TGCGCCAGCAGCTGGGGAGGCCCGCCCTACGAGCAGTACTTC
CASSWGGPPYEQYF
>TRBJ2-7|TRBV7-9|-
TGTGCCAGCAGCTTAGTTATAGGGACCTTCTCCTACGAGCAGTACTTC
CASSLVIGTFSYEQYF
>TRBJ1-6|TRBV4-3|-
TGCGCCAGCAGCCAAGGGCGGGGGGACTCCTATAATTCACCCCTCCACTTT
CASSQGRGDSYNSPLHF
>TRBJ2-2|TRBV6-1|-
TGTGCCAGCAGCTCGAACACCGGGGAGCTGTTTTTT
CASSSNTGELFF
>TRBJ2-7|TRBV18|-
TGTGCCAGCTCACCACTACAAGACGAGCAGTACTTC
CASSPLQDEQYF
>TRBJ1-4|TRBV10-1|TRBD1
TGCGCCAGCAGTGAGTCGACAGGGAATGAAAAACTGTTTTTT
CASSESTGNEKLFF
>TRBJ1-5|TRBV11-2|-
TGTGCCAGCAGCTTAGACACGGATTTTCGTCCCCAGCATTTT
CASSLDTDFRPQHF
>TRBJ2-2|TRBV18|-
TGTGCCAGCTCACCCAGTAGTGATCCCGGGGAGCTGTTTTTT
CASSPSSDPGELFF
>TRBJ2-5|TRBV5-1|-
TGCGCCAGCAGCTCCCTAGTAGGGGCGGAAGAGACCCAGTACTTC
CASSSLVGAEETQYF